Below, 9 T cell receptor beta chains from the same sample are listed, as sequenced in a study of OX40 agonist ivuxolimab in advanced cancers. Data came from immunoSEQ multiplex PCR; TCRdb stores just in-frame clones and leaves some out. The sample comprises roughly 90,000 clones, about nine tenths of which are singletons, and 0.71% rests with the top ten. The sequencing here drew on CD4+ or CD8+ T cells sorted from blood, taken in a trial of the OX40 agonist ivuxolimab. The receptors come from an adult with an advanced solid tumor such as melanoma, head and neck, liver or kidney cancer.

The chain employs TRBV6-1 and TRBJ1-4; TRBD1 might be the D (5 bases). CDR3 length: 13 amino acids. Looked up from germline, CDR1 is MNHNS and CDR2 is SASEGT. V was shortened by 8 bases and J by 8 bases, with 15 bases between the two germline ends. This chain's CDR3 is CASHSFGGEKLFF. CDR3 DNA: TGTGCCAGCCACAGTTTTGGGGGAGAAAAACTGTTTTTT.

The chain combines TRBV5-1 with TRBJ2-7, with D perhaps matching TRBD1 (5 bases). Between the trimmed V and J ends, which lost 3 bases and 3 bases, there was a span of 10 bases. This CDR3 contains 13 residues. Per the germline V gene, CDR1 is SGHRS and CDR2 is YFSETQ. CDR3 nucleotide sequence: TGCGCCAGCAGCTCAGACAGCCGCTACGAGCAGTACTTC. The encoded protein is CASSSDSRYEQYF.

The rearrangement links TRBV7-2 to TRBJ1-4; 10 nucleotides agree with TRBD1. This CDR3 is built from 16 residues. V was clipped by 5 bases and J by 2 bases; unmatched bases: 5. Germline V gene data show CDR1 as SGHTA and CDR2 as FQGNSA. As DNA, the CDR3 is TGTGCCAGCAGCAGACAGGGGGCTTTGACTAATGAAAAACTGTTTTTT. Amino acid sequence: CASSRQGALTNEKLFF.

V is TRBV7-2 and J is TRBJ2-2; TRBD2 matches 13 bases. This CDR3 is 16 amino acids long. J lost 4 bases, V lost 5 bases, and 4 bases had no gene match. Per the germline V gene, CDR1 is SGHTA and CDR2 is FQGNSA. CDR3 residues: CASSQGLAGPTGELFF. CDR3 in DNA: TGTGCCAGCAGCCAGGGACTAGCGGGGCCCACCGGGGAGCTGTTTTTT.

The chain carries TRBV7-8 and TRBJ1-4; D is perhaps TRBD1 (6 bases). Trimming removed 3 bases at V and 8 bases at J, with 13 bases between. The CDR3 totals 14 residues. Germline CDR1 reads SGHVS; CDR2 reads FQNEAQ. In nucleotides, the CDR3 is TGTGCCAGCAGCTTCGGGGGGGCAGGGGAAAAACTGTTTTTT. Residues: CASSFGGAGEKLFF.

J is TRBJ1-5 and V is TRBV27; D is unclear. This CDR3 region has 15 residues. V was cut by 3 bases and J by 2 bases, with 11 bases left in between. Germline V gives CDR1 MNHEY, CDR2 SMNVEV (reference sequence). The CDR3 here is CASSFYTNGNQPQHF. The CDR3, as DNA: TGTGCCAGCAGTTTTTATACCAATGGCAATCAGCCCCAGCATTTT.

The rearrangement uses TRBV5-1 and TRBJ2-7; D not certain. The CDR3 runs 13 residues. V lost 0 bases, J lost 6 bases, and 10 bases lay in between. Germline CDR1 and CDR2: SGHRS and YFSETQ. The CDR3 spells CASSLVTLGEQYF. The CDR3 DNA reads TGCGCCAGCAGCTTGGTGACCCTCGGCGAGCAGTACTTC.

The V call is TRBV9, the J call TRBJ2-3; D may correspond to TRBD1 or TRBD2 (6 bases each). This CDR3 has 14 amino acids. V lost 0 bases and J 8 bases, leaving 13 bases between the germline ends. Germline CDR1 is SGDLS and CDR2 is YYNGEE. The CDR3 nucleotides are TGTGCCAGCAGCGTAGAGTTCGGGGGCCCTACGCAGTATTTT. Translation gives CASSVEFGGPTQYF.

The rearrangement links TRBV5-8 to TRBJ2-7; the D is unclear. V shed 1 base and J shed 1 base, with 9 bases lying between them. The CDR3 is 14 residues long. Per germline, CDR1 SGHTS and CDR2 YDEGEE. CDR3 bases: TGTGCCAGCAGCTTGACAGACGTTTCCTACGAGCAGTACTTC. Translating gives CASSLTDVSYEQYF. Full variable domain (outside the CDR3, taken from reference TRBV5-8 and TRBJ2-7): EAGVTQSPTHLIKTRGQQATLRCSPISGHTSVYWYQQALGLGLQFLLWYDEGEERNRGNFPPRFSGRQFPNYSSELNVNALELEDSALYLCASSLTDVSYEQYFGPGTRLTVT.